Listed here are 18 T cell receptor beta chains from one sample, sequenced in a study of lymphopenia after photon versus proton radiotherapy (dated by TCRdb to about 2019). To prepare the library, the immunoSEQ multiplex PCR assay was applied. TCRdb holds this immuneACCESS table with in-frame rearrangements only. Some clones are missing; in checked studies, unresolved V genes explain under half, and the rest has no known cause. Recorded for this sample are 150,000 or so clones; more than 85% of them occurred a single time. The ten top clones hold around 4.6% of the sample. The sequences come from peripheral blood, collected from a patient treated with photon-based radiotherapy. The receptors were gathered from a man aged 45-65 years with gastric cancer.

The J gene is TRBJ2-7, the V gene TRBV5-6, with a weak D call TRBD2 (6 bases). V shed 4 bases and J shed 4 bases, with 15 bases lying between them. The CDR3 length is 14 residues. Germline-derived CDR1 and CDR2 are SGHDT and YYEEEE. This chain's CDR3 is CASSPGAGYYEQYF. The CDR3 nucleotides are TGTGCCAGCAGCCCCGGCGCGGGGTATTACGAGCAGTACTTC.

J is TRBJ2-7 and V is TRBV2; 12 bases align to TRBD1. Germline CDR1 is SNHLY and CDR2 is FYNNEI. After removal of 7 bases from V and 4 bases from J, the junction contained 5 bases not matched to a gene. The CDR3 is 14 residues long. CDR3: CASTRDRGLYEQYF. The CDR3 nucleotides read TGTGCCAGCACCAGGGACAGGGGGCTATACGAGCAGTACTTC.

The rearrangement links TRBV18 to TRBJ1-2; D is uncertain. Germline V lookup: CDR1 KGHSH, CDR2 LQKENI. Trimming cost V 4 bases and J 1 base, with 16 bases left between them. The CDR3 has 16 residues. The CDR3 sequence: CASSLNSGPDNYGYTF. CDR3 coding DNA: TGTGCCAGCTCACTTAACTCCGGGCCAGATAACTATGGCTACACCTTC.

The V and J genes are TRBV30 and TRBJ2-2; 7 bases fit TRBD1. CDR1 and CDR2 from the germline V gene are GTSNPN and SVGIG (reference sequence). V lost 3 bases and J lost 6; bases outside the gene matches: 4. The CDR3 sequence is 13 residues long. In nucleotides, the CDR3 is TGTGCCTGGAGGACAGGGCCCTCCGGGGAGCTGTTTTTT. It encodes CAWRTGPSGELFF.

This clone was observed a single time. The same CDR3 is also encoded by other DNA sequences in this sample. The chain uses TRBV18 and TRBJ2-5; D ambiguous. The V end lost 3 bases, the J end lost 2 bases, and 4 bases lay between the germline ends. The length of the CDR3 is 12 residues. CDR1 and CDR2 from the germline V gene are KGHSH and LQKENI. Here the CDR3 reads CASSPSQETQYF. The DNA for the CDR3 is TGTGCCAGCTCACCTTCACAAGAGACCCAGTACTTC.

CDR3 coding DNA: TGTGCCAGCAGTCAGGCTCGGTACAGGACAAACTATGGCTACACCTTC. It is translated as CASSQARYRTNYGYTF. The rearrangement links TRBV27 to TRBJ1-2, with a weak D call TRBD1 (5 bases). V lost 5 bases, J lost 2 bases, and 18 bases lay in between. CDR3 length: 16 amino acids. CDR1 is MNHEY, CDR2 SMNVEV, per germline (reference sequence).

This clone was counted between two and nine times. The rearrangement links TRBV18 to TRBJ2-3; 10 nucleotides align to TRBD2. J was trimmed by 5 bases and V by 0 bases; bases with no gene match: 5. The CDR3 extends over 16 amino acids. Germline values: CDR1 KGHSH, CDR2 LQKENI. The CDR3 sequence: CASSPPGSGRVDTQYF. The DNA for the CDR3 is TGTGCCAGCTCACCACCAGGAAGCGGGAGGGTAGATACGCAGTATTTT.

The chain uses TRBV28 and TRBJ1-2; 9 bases match TRBD1. This CDR3 is 15 amino acids long. The germline CDR1 and CDR2 sequences are MDHEN and SYDVKM. V dropped 6 bases and J dropped 2; count of bases not matched to a gene: 7. The chain's CDR3 is CASRPGQGGNYGYTF. In DNA, the CDR3 is TGTGCCAGCAGACCGGGACAGGGAGGAAACTATGGCTACACCTTC.

This clone has only a few counts. J is TRBJ2-1 and V is TRBV2; 7 bases map to TRBD1. The V gene end was trimmed by 3 bases and the J gene end by 2 bases; junction bases not matched to a gene: 7. Germline lookup yields CDR1 SNHLY and CDR2 FYNNEI. This CDR3 region has 16 residues. CDR3 sequence (DNA): TGTGCCAGCAGTGACCAGGACAGGATCCCCTACAATGAGCAGTTCTTC. It specifies CASSDQDRIPYNEQFF.

V is TRBV6-5 and J is TRBJ2-4, with 11 bases that match TRBD2. After removal of 0 bases from V and 3 bases from J, the junction contained 1 base not matched to a gene. This CDR3 region has 16 residues. Germline V CDR1 and CDR2: MNHEY, SVGAGI. CDR3 region: CASSYSTSGVKNIQYF. In DNA, the CDR3 is TGTGCCAGCAGTTACTCGACTAGCGGGGTCAAAAACATTCAGTACTTC.

The chain recombines TRBV19 with TRBJ2-1, with D perhaps TRBD1 (6 bases). Germline CDR1 is LNHDA and CDR2 is SQIVND (reference sequence). The CDR3 is 15 residues long. Trimming stripped 3 bases from V and 3 bases from J, with 12 bases between. In DNA form, the CDR3 reads TGTGCCAGTAGTATCCCACAGGGCCTCTACAATGAGCAGTTCTTC. Residues: CASSIPQGLYNEQFF.

This clone was counted a single time. The chain employs TRBV5-4 and TRBJ2-7, with D perhaps TRBD2 (6 bases). This CDR3 has 16 amino acids. The germline gives CDR1 SGHNT, CDR2 YYREEE (reference sequence). Trimming took off 0 bases at V and 2 bases at J, with 15 bases between the two ends. The CDR3 sequence is CASSLGRGYKPYEQYF. The CDR3 bases are TGTGCCAGCAGCTTGGGTCGGGGGTATAAACCCTACGAGCAGTACTTC.

The chain links TRBV15 to TRBJ1-2, with a weak D call TRBD1 (6 bases). The CDR3 length is 14 residues. Trimming took off 1 base at V and 7 bases at J, with 13 bases between the two ends. The V gene's germline CDR1 is LNHNV and CDR2 YYDKDF (reference sequence). Here the CDR3 reads CATSRVGGRGGYTF. DNA of the CDR3: TGTGCCACCAGCAGAGTAGGGGGGCGCGGTGGCTACACCTTC.

The chain is built from TRBV5-4 and TRBJ2-7, with TRBD1 matching 10 bases. This CDR3 region has 15 residues. J lost 7 bases, V lost 0 bases, and 7 bases had no gene match. CDR1 SGHNT and CDR2 YYREEE come from the germline V gene (reference sequence). The chain's CDR3 is CASSLVATGGGEQYF. The CDR3 DNA sequence: TGTGCCAGCAGCTTGGTCGCGACAGGGGGCGGTGAGCAGTACTTC.

The chain combines TRBV18 with TRBJ2-7; 10 positions match TRBD1. With V trimmed by 3 bases and J by 5 bases, 10 bases remained unmatched. The germline gives CDR1 KGHSH, CDR2 LQKENI. There are 16 residues in the CDR3. CDR3 nucleotides: TGTGCCAGCTCACCGTTGGCGGGAGACAGGGGGCACGAGCAGTACTTC. Its protein product is CASSPLAGDRGHEQYF. The full variable domain, with the rest looked up from reference TRBV18 and TRBJ2-7, is NAGVMQNPRHLVRRRGQEARLRCSPMKGHSHVYWYRQLPEEGLKFMVYLQKENIIDESGMPKERFSAEFPKEGPSILRIQQVVRGDSAAYFCASSPLAGDRGHEQYFGPGTRLTVT.

This chain joins TRBV6-6 and TRBJ2-7, with D uncertain. CDR3 length: 16 amino acids. Germline V lookup: CDR1 MNHNY, CDR2 SVGAGI (reference sequence). Trimming removed 3 bases at V and 2 bases at J, with 17 bases between. The CDR3 spells CASSYVTGSATYEQYF. The CDR3 DNA reads as TGTGCCAGCAGTTATGTTACTGGCAGTGCAACCTACGAGCAGTACTTC.

The chain uses TRBV9 and TRBJ2-1, with 10 bases matching TRBD2. Germline-derived CDR1 and CDR2 are SGDLS and YYNGEE. J was trimmed by 5 bases and V by 3 bases; bases with no gene match: 14. The CDR3 runs 18 residues. CDR3 sequence reads: CASSGPYLLAGGHNEQFF. For the CDR3, the DNA is TGTGCCAGCAGCGGCCCTTACCTATTAGCGGGAGGACACAATGAGCAGTTCTTC.

The chain has TRBV5-1 and TRBJ2-7; 7 positions match TRBD1. The junction had 16 bases not matched to a gene; V was cut back by 4 bases and J by 3 bases. The CDR3 has 17 residues. Germline V gene lookup returns CDR1 SGHRS and CDR2 YFSETQ. The CDR3 loop is CASSGGTGVGGGYEQYF. In DNA form, the CDR3 reads TGCGCCAGCAGCGGGGGCACAGGGGTAGGAGGAGGCTACGAGCAGTACTTC. Filled out from reference TRBV5-1 and TRBJ2-7, the complete variable domain reads KAGVTQTPRYLIKTRGQQVTLSCSPISGHRSVSWYQQTPGQGLQFLFEYFSETQRNKGNFPGRFSGRQFSNSRSEMNVSTLELGDSALYLCASSGGTGVGGGYEQYFGPGTRLTVT.